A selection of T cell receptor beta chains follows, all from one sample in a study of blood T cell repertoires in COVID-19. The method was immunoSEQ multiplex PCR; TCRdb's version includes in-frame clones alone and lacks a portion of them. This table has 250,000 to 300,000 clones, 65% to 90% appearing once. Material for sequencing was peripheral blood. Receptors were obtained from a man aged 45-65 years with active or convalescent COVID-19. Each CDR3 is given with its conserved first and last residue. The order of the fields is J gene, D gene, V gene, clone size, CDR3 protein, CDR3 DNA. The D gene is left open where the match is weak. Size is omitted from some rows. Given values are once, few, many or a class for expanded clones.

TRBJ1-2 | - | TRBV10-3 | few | CAISEPPGADYGYTF | TGTGCCATCAGTGAGCCTCCTGGAGCGGACTATGGCTACACCTTC
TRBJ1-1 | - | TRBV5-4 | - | CASSLDGGWGRTEAFF | TGTGCCAGCAGCTTGGATGGGGGCTGGGGTAGGACTGAAGCTTTCTTT
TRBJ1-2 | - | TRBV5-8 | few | CASSLARQGNYGYTF | TGTGCCAGCAGCTTGGCCAGGCAGGGTAACTATGGCTACACCTTC
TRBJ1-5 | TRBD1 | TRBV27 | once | CASSADRGRGNQPQHF | TGTGCCAGCAGTGCAGACAGGGGGCGAGGCAATCAGCCCCAGCATTTT
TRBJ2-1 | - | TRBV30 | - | CAWNPPGFF | TGTGCCTGGAACCCCCCGGGGTTCTTC
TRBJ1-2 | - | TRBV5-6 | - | CASSFAGSGNYGYTF | TGTGCCAGCAGCTTTGCGGGTTCGGGGAACTATGGCTACACCTTC
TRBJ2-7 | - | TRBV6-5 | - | CASRSSYEQYF | TGTGCCAGCAGATCTTCCTACGAGCAGTACTTC
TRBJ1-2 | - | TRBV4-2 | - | CASSQDQTATNYGYTF | TGTGCCAGCAGCCAAGATCAAACAGCTACTAACTATGGCTACACCTTC
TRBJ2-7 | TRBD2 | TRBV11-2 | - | CASSPTGLAYEQYF | TGTGCCAGCAGCCCCACGGGACTAGCCTACGAGCAGTACTTC
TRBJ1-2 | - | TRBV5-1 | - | CASSLNRDYGYTF | TGCGCCAGCAGCTTGAACAGGGACTATGGCTACACCTTC
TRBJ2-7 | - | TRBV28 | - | CASSPLVSPSYEQYF | TGTGCCAGCAGTCCCCTAGTAAGTCCCTCCTACGAGCAGTACTTC
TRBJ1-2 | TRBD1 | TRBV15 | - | CATSAIRQGSYGYTF | TGTGCCACCAGCGCCATCAGACAGGGTTCGTATGGCTACACCTTC
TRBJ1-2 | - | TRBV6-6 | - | CASSYTIGGARGYTF | TGTGCCAGCAGTTACACGATTGGAGGGGCGCGTGGCTACACCTTC
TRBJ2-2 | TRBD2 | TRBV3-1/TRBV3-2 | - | CASSQNLADGELFF | TGTGCCAGCAGCCAGAACCTAGCGGACGGGGAGCTGTTTTTT
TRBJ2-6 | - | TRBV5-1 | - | CASSPPGAGANVLTF | TGCGCCAGCAGCCCTCCGGGGGCTGGGGCCAACGTCCTGACTTTC
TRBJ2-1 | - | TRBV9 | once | CASSVAGSGGINEQFF | TGTGCCAGCAGCGTAGCTGGGTCCGGCGGGATCAATGAGCAGTTCTTC
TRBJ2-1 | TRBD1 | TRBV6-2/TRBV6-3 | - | CASSDRDRGRVEQFF | TGTGCCAGCAGTGACCGGGACAGGGGGCGGGTTGAGCAGTTCTTC
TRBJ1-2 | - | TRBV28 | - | CASTNDAGSYGYTF | TGTGCCAGCACCAATGATGCGGGATCTTACGGCTACACCTTC
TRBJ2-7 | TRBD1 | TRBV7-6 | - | CASSFGAGGRDEQYF | TGTGCCAGCAGCTTTGGAGCAGGGGGTCGCGACGAGCAGTACTTC
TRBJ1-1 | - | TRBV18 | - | CASSPEQVGLNTEAFF | TGTGCCAGCTCACCAGAACAGGTCGGGCTGAACACTGAAGCTTTCTTT
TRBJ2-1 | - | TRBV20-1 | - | CSASTGVHNEQFF | TGCAGTGCTAGTACGGGAGTTCACAATGAGCAGTTCTTC
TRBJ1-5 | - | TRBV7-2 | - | CASSPIAGNQPQHF | TGTGCCAGCAGCCCAATCGCGGGGAATCAGCCCCAGCATTTT
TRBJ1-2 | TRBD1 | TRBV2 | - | CASSPDRGLEAHGYTF | TGTGCCAGCAGCCCGGACAGGGGGCTCGAGGCGCATGGCTACACCTTC
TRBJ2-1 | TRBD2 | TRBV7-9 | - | CASSLAASGIYNEQFF | TGTGCCAGCAGCTTAGCGGCTAGCGGGATCTACAATGAGCAGTTCTTC
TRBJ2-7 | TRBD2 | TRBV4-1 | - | CASSQVVLAGVEQYF | TGCGCCAGCAGCCAAGTGGTACTAGCGGGAGTCGAGCAGTACTTC
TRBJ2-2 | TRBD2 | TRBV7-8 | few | CASSLRASGIVGELFF | TGTGCCAGCAGCTTACGGGCTAGCGGGATTGTCGGGGAGCTGTTTTTT
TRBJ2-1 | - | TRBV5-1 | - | CASSLGQRSEQFF | TGCGCCAGCAGCTTGGGGCAGCGGAGTGAGCAGTTCTTC
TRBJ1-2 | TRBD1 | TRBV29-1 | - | CSVSGGQNYGYTF | TGCAGCGTGTCAGGGGGACAGAACTATGGCTACACCTTC
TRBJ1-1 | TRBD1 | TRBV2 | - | CARWTGRSTEAFF | TGTGCCAGGTGGACAGGGAGGTCCACTGAAGCTTTCTTT
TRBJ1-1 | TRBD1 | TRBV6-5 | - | CASRFTGGKNEAFF | TGTGCCAGCAGATTCACAGGGGGGAAGAATGAAGCTTTCTTT
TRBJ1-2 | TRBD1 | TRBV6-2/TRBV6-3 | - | CASSYSGGLGYTF | TGTGCCAGCAGTTACTCAGGGGGCCTAGGCTACACCTTC
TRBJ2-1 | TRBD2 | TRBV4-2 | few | CASSQDTSGSYNEQFF | TGTGCCAGCAGCCAAGATACTAGCGGGAGCTACAATGAGCAGTTCTTC
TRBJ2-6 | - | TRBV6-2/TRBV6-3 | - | CASSPLFEAWVDSGANVLTF | TGTGCCAGCAGCCCCCTGTTTGAGGCCTGGGTTGACTCTGGGGCCAACGTCCTGACTTTC
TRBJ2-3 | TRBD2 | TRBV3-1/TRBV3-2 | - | CASSRQTSGGGSTDTQYF | TGTGCCAGCAGCCGGCAGACTAGCGGGGGGGGTAGCACAGATACGCAGTATTTT
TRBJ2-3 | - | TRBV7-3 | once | CASSLSPGNTQYF | TGTGCCAGCAGCTTAAGTCCCGGGAATACGCAGTATTTT
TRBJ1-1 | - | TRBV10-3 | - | CAISDFGARNTEAFF | TGTGCCATCAGTGATTTTGGGGCGAGGAACACTGAAGCTTTCTTT
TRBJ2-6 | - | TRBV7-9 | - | CASSFPRGVLTF | TGTGCCAGCAGCTTCCCCCGGGGGGTCCTGACTTTC
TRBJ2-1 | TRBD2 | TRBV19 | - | CASSIEASGKAYNEQFF | TGTGCCAGTAGTATAGAGGCTAGCGGGAAAGCCTACAATGAGCAGTTCTTC
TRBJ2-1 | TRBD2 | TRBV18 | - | CASFPGVAGGQINEQFF | TGTGCCAGCTTCCCAGGAGTAGCGGGAGGGCAGATCAATGAGCAGTTCTTC
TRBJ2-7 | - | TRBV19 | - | CASSSFAGSEQYF | TGTGCCAGTAGTAGCTTCGCGGGTTCCGAGCAGTACTTC
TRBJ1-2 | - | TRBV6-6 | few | CASSYSTKGVAYGYTF | TGTGCCAGCAGTTACTCGACGAAGGGGGTTGCCTATGGCTACACCTTC
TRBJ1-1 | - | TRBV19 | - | CASNLGSSRAGMMNTEAFF | TGTGCCAGTAATCTCGGTTCGTCGAGGGCAGGAATGATGAACACTGAAGCTTTCTTT
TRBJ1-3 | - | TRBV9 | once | CASSVRPSGGDTIYF | TGTGCCAGCAGCGTGAGGCCCTCGGGCGGGGACACCATATATTTT
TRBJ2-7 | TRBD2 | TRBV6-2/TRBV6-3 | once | CASSRTSGSYEQYF | TGTGCCAGCAGTCGGACTAGCGGGAGCTACGAGCAGTACTTC
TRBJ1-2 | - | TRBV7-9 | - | CASSRGSDYGYTF | TGTGCCAGCAGCCGAGGGTCAGACTATGGCTACACCTTC
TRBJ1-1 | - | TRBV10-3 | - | CAISDGRLNTEAFF | TGTGCCATCAGTGATGGTAGATTGAACACTGAAGCTTTCTTT
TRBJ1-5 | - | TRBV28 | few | CASSLRRGNQPQHF | TGTGCCAGCAGCCTAAGACGGGGCAATCAGCCCCAGCATTTT
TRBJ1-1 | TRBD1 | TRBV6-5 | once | CAISRGPMNTEAFF | TGTGCCATCTCCAGGGGGCCAATGAACACTGAAGCTTTCTTT
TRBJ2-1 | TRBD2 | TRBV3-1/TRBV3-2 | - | CASSSHSAGGHEQFF | TGTGCCAGCAGCTCCCATTCAGCGGGAGGGCATGAGCAGTTCTTC
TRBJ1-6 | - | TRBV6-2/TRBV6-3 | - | CASSYSGYRGDSPLHF | TGTGCCAGCAGTTACTCGGGTTATCGGGGAGATTCACCCCTCCACTTT
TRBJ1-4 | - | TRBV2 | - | CASRQGTQTNEKLFF | TGTGCCAGCAGGCAGGGAACCCAAACTAATGAAAAACTGTTTTTT
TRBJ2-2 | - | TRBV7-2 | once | CASSSNQDSGELFF | TGTGCCAGCAGCTCTAACCAGGACAGCGGGGAGCTGTTTTTT
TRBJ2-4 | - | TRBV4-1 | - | CASSQAQVENIQYF | TGCGCCAGCAGCCAAGCACAGGTTGAAAACATTCAGTACTTC